This TCR beta chain stems from a study of T-cell reconstitution after alpha-beta-depleted transplantation in children. Whole-study results and caveats: Most T-cell counts and diversity one year after the transplant came from T cells that were newly produced.

Preparation of the TCRbeta library used unique molecular identifiers. TCRdb re-called the PCR reads through MiXCR, storing one row per CDR3 protein. The sample shows a few hundred thousand distinct CDR3 sequences, 15% to 20% of them seen only once. This clonotype was counted a few times. The antigen is not known. V was cut by 0 bases and J by 3 bases, with 18 bases left in between. The CDR3 has 16 amino acids. Germline V gene sequence: CDR1 DFQATT, CDR2 SNEGSKA (reference sequence). The TCR was taken from a boy younger than two who had a stem cell transplant for Wiskott-Aldrich syndrome, so the T cells may come from the graft donor. The V call is TRBV20-1, the J call TRBJ2-7; maybe TRBD2 (7 bases). Sequences were derived from PBMCs, mostly from graft donor cells, sampled 360 days after TCRalphabeta/CD19-depleted stem cell transplant. CDR3 amino acids: CSARDREWGGHYEQYF. CDR3 in DNA: TGCAGTGCTAGAGATCGGGAGTGGGGGGGCCACTACGAGCAGTACTTC.